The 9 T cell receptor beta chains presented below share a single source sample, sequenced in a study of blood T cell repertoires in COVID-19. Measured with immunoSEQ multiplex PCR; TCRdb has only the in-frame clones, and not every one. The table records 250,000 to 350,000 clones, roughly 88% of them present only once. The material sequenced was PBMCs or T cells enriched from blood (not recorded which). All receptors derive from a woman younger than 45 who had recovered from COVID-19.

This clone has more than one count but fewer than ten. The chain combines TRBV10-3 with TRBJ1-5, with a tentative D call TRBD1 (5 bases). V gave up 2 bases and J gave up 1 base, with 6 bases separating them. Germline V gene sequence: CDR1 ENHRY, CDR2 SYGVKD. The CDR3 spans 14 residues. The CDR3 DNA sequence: TGTGCCATCAGTGAGCGACAGAGCAATCAGCCCCAGCATTTT. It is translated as CAISERQSNQPQHF.

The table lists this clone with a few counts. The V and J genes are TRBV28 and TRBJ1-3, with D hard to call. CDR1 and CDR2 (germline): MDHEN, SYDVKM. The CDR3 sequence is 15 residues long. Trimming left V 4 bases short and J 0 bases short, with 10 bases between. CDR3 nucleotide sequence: TGTGCCAGCAGTTCTCGGGTCTACTCTGGAAACACCATATATTTT. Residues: CASSSRVYSGNTIYF.

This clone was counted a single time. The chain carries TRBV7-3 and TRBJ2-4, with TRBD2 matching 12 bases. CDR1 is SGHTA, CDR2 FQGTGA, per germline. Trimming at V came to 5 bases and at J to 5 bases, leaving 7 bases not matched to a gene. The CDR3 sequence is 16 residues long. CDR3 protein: CASSTSSGGAENIQYF. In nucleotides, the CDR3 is TGTGCCAGCAGCACTTCTAGCGGGGGGGCCGAAAACATTCAGTACTTC.

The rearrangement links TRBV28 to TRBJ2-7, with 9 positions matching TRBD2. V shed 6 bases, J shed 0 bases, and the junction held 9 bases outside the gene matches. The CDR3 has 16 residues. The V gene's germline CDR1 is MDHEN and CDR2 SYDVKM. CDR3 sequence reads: CASRKIAGAPSYEQYF. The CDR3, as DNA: TGTGCCAGCAGAAAAATAGCGGGGGCCCCCTCCTACGAGCAGTACTTC. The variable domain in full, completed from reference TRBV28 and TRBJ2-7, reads DVKVTQSSRYLVKRTGEKVFLECVQDMDHENMFWYRQDPGLGLRLIYFSYDVKMKEKGDIPEGYSVSREKKERFSLILESASTNQTSMYLCASRKIAGAPSYEQYFGPGTRLTVT.

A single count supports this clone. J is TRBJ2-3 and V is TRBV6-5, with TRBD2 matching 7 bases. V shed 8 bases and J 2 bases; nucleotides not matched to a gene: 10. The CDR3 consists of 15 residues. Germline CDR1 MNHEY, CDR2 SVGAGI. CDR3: CASRTTRGDTDTQYF. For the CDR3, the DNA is TGTGCCAGCCGTACGACTCGGGGGGACACAGATACGCAGTATTTT.

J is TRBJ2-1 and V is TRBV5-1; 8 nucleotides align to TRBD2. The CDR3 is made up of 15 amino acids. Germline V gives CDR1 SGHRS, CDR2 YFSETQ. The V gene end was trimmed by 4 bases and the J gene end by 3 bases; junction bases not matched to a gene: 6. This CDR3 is CASSAGLVVYNEQFF. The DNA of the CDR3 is TGCGCCAGCAGCGCGGGACTAGTAGTCTACAATGAGCAGTTCTTC.

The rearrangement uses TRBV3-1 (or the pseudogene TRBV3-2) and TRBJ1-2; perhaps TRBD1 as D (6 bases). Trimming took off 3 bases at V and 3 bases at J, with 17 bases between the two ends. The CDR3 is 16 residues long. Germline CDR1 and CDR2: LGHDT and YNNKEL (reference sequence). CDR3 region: CASSHGGRDIHYGYTF. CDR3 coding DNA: TGTGCCAGCAGCCACGGGGGGCGCGATATTCACTATGGCTACACCTTC.

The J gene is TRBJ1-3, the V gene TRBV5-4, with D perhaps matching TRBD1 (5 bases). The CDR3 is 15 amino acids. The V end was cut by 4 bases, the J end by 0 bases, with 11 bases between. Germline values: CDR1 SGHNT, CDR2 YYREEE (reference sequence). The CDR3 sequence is CASSTGTASGNTIYF. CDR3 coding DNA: TGTGCCAGCAGCACTGGGACTGCCTCTGGAAACACCATATATTTT.

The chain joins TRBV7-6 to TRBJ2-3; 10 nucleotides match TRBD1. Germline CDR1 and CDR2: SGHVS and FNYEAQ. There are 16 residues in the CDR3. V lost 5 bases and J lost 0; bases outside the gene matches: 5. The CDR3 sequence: CASSLGTGVSTDTQYF. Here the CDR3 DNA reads TGTGCCAGCAGCCTAGGGACAGGGGTGAGCACAGATACGCAGTATTTT.